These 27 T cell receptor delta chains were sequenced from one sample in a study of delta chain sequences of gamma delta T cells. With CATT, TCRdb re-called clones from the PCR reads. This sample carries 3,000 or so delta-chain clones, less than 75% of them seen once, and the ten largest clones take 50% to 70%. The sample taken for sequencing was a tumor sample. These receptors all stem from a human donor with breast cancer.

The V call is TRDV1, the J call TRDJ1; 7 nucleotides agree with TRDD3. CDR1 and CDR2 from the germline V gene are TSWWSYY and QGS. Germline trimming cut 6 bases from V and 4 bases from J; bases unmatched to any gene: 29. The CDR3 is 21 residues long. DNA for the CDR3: TGTGCTCTTGGTGACCCGACTTCACAACAGACTGGGGATCCCTTGGTCGATAAACTCATCTTT. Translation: CALGDPTSQQTGDPLVDKLIF.

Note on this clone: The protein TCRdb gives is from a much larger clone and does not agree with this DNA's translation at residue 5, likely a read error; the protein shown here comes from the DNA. Written as DNA, the CDR3 is TGTGCCTGTGACGCCCTTGGGCCATCGGAGGAACTCATCTTT. Protein product: CACDALGPSEELIF. The chain links TRDV2 to TRDJ1, with D unclear. The ends were cut back, 3 bases at V and 9 bases at J, with 19 bases in the middle. Germline lookup yields CDR1 GEAIGNYY and CDR2 EKD. The CDR3 is 14 amino acids.

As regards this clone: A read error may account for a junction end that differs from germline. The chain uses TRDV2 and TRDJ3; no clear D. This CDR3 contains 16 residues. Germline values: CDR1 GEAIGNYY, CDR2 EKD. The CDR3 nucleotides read TGTGCCTGTGACTCATCTATCTGGTGGTACACCGGTCACCTCATATTT. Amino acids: CACDSSIWWYTGHLIF.

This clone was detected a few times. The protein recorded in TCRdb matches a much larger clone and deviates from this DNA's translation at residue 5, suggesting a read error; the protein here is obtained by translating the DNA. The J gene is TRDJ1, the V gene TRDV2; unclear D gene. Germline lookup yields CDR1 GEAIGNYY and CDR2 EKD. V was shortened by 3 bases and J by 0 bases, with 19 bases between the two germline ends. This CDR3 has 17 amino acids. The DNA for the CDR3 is TGTGCCTGTGACCCATCCACACCCCGCTTGAACACCGATAAACTCATCTTT. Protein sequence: CACDPSTPRLNTDKLIF.

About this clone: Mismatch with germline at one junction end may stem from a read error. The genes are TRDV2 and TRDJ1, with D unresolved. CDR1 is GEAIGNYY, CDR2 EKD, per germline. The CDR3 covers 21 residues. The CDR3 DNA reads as TGCAGTGCCTCTGACACCGTGTCAAGGGAGGAGGACCGAACTTACACCGATAAACTCATCTTT. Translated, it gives CSASDTVSREEDRTYTDKLIF.

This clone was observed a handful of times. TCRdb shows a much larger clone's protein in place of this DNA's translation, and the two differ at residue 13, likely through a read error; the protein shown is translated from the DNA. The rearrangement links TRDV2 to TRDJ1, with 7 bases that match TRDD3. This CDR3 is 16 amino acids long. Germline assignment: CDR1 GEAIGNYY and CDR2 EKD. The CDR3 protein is CACDGLGESYTDILIF. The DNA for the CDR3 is TGTGCCTGTGACGGATTGGGGGAATCGTACACCGATATACTCATCTTT.

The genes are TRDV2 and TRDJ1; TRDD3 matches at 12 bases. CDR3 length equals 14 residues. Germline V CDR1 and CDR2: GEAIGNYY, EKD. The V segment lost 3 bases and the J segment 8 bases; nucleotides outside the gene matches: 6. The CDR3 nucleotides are TGTGCCTGTGACCGAATTCTGGGGGATACGAAACTCATCTTT. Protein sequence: CACDRILGDTKLIF.

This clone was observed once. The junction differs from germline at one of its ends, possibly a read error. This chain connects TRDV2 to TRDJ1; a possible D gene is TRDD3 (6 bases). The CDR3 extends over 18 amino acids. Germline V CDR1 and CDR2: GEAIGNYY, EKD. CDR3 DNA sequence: TGTGCCTGTGACACCGTGGGGGTAGTGGGGGGTGCCGGCGAAAAAATCATTTTT. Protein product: CACDTVGVVGGAGEKIIF.

DNA of the CDR3: TGTGCTCTTGCCCCACTTGGGGCCGATACCCCCGTCTTAACGTACTGGGGGATATCACCCCCTGAGGATGGATATAGACTCATCTTT. Its translation: CALAPLGADTPVLTYWGISPPEDGYRLIF. J is TRDJ1 and V is TRDV1; 11 bases are a match to TRDD3. CDR3 length equals 29 residues. Germline loops: CDR1 TSWWSYY, CDR2 QGS. J lost 10 bases, V lost 7 bases, and 56 bases had no gene match.

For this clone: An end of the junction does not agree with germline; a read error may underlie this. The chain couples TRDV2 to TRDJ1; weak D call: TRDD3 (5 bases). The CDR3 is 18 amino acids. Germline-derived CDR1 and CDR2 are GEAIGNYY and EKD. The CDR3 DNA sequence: TGTGCCTGTGACTCAATGGAGAGGAAAGGGGAATACACAGATAAACTCATCTTT. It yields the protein CACDSMERKGEYTDKLIF.

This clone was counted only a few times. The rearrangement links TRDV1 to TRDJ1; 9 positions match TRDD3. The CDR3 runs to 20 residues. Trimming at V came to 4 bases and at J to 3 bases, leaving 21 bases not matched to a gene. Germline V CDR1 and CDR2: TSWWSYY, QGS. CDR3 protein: CALGGVPDLNHGGIPDKLIF. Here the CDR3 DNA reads TGTGCTCTTGGGGGCGTTCCTGACCTTAATCACGGGGGGATACCCGATAAACTCATCTTT.

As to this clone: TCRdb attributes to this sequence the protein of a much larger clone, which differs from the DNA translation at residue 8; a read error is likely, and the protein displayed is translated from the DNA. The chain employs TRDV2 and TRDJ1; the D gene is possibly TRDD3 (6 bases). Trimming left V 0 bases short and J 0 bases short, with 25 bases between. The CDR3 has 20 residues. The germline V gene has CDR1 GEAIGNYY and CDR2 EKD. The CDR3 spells CACDTVSWEGDRPYTDKLIF. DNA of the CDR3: TGTGCCTGTGACACCGTGTCATGGGAGGGGGACCGACCTTACACCGATAAACTCATCTTT.

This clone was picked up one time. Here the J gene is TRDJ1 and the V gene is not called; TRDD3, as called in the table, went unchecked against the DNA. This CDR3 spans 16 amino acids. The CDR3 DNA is TGCGCGTCTAAGGCCGGTGGGGGGCCTCACACCGATAAACTCATCTTT. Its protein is CASKAGGGPHTDKLIF.

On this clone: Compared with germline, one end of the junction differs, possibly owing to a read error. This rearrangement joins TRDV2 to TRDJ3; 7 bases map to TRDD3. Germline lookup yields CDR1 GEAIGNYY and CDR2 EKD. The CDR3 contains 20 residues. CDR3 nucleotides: TGTGCCTGTGACACCGCCACTAGCTCGGGGGATCCGTGGTGCACCCAACAGATGTTTTTC. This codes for CACDTATSSGDPWCTQQMFF.

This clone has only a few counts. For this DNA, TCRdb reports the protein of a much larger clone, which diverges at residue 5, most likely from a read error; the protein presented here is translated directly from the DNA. In nucleotides, the CDR3 is TGTGCCTGTGACATACTTGTACTGGGGGATACGCATTCCGATAAACTCATCTTT. Amino acid sequence: CACDILVLGDTHSDKLIF. V gene TRDV2 combines with J gene TRDJ1, with 13 bases lining up with TRDD3. The CDR3 is 18 residues long. The V and J ends lost 2 bases and 3 bases, in that order; junction bases with no gene match: 11. Germline CDR1 is GEAIGNYY and CDR2 is EKD.

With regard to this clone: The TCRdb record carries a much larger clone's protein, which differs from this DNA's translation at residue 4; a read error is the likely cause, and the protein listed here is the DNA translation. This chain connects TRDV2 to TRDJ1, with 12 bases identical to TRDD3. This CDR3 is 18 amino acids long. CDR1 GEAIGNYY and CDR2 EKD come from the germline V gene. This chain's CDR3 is CACYTVGVLGDTGDKLIF. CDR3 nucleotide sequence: TGTGCCTGTTACACCGTGGGGGTACTGGGGGATACCGGCGATAAACTCATCTTT.

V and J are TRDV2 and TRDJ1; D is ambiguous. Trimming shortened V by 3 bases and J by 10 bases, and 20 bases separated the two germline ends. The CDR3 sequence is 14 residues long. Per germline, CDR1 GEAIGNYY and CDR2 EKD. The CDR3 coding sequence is TGTGCCTGTGACGCCTTTTCCCCATCCGTGGCACTCATCTTT. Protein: CACDAFSPSVALIF.

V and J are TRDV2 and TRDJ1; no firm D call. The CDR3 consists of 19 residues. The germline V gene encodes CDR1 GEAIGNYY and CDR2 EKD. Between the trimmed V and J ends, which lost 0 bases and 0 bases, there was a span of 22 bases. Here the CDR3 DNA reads TGTGCCTGTGACACCGTAGTTGGTTTCCCCGCGACCAACACCGATAAACTCATCTTT. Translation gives CACDTVVGFPATNTDKLIF.

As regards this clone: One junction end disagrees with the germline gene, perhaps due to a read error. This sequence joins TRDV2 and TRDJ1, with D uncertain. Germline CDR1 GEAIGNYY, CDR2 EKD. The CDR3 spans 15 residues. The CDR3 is CSCDTVGALTDKLIF. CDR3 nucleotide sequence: TGTTCCTGTGACACCGTCGGGGCACTCACCGATAAACTCATCTTT.

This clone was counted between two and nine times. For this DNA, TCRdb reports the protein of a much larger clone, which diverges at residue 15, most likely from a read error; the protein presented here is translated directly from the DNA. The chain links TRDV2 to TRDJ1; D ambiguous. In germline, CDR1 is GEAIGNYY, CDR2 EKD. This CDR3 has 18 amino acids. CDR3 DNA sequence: TGTGCCTGTGACACTTTGCTTGATCGATCGGAGTACACCGATATACTCATCTTT. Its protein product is CACDTLLDRSEYTDILIF.

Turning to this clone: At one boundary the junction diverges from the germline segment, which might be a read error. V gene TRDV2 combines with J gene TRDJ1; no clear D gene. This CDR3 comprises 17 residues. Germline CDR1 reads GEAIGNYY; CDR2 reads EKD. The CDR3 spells CACDSSTPRLYTDKLTF. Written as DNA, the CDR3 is TGTGCCTGTGACTCATCCACACCCCGCTTGTACACTGATAAACTTACCTTT.

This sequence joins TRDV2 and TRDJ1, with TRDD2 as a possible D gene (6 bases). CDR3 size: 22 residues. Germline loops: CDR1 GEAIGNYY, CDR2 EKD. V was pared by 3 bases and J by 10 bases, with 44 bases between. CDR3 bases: TGTGCCTGTGACGATTACAGGCCTTCCCTCGTACTGGTGGATAGTGCGGGTCATATACTCATCTTT. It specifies CACDDYRPSLVLVDSAGHILIF.

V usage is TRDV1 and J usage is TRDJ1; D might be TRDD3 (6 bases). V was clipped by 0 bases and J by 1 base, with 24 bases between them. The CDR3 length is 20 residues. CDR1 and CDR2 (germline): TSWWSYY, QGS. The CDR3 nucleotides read TGTGCTCTTGGGGAACTGTTCCCGGCTTCTGGCGGGGGAGCCACCGATAAACTCATCTTT. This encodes CALGELFPASGGGATDKLIF.

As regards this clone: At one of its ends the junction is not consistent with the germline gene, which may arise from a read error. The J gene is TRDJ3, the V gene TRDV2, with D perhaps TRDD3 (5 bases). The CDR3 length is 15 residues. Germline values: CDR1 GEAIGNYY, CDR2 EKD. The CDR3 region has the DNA TGTGCCTGTGACCCACTGGTGACTGGCACAGCTTCACTCCATTTT. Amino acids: CACDPLVTGTASLHF.

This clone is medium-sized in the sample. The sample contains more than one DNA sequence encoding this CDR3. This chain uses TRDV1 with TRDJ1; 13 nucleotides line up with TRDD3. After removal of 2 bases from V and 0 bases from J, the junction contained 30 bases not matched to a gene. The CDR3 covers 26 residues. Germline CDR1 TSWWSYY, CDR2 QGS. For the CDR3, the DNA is TGTGCTCTTGGGGAAAGATACAAATGGACGTCCCCTCTCTACTGGGGGATACGGACACACACCGATAAACTCATCTTT. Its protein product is CALGERYKWTSPLYWGIRTHTDKLIF.

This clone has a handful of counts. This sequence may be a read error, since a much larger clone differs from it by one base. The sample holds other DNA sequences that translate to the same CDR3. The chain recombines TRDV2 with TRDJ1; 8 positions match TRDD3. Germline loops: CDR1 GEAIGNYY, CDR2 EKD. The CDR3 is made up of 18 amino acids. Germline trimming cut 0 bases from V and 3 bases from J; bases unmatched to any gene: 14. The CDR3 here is CACDTLTTGGYVADKLIF. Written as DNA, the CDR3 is TGTGCCTGTGACACCCTAACTACTGGGGGGTACGTGGCCGATAAACTCATCTTT.

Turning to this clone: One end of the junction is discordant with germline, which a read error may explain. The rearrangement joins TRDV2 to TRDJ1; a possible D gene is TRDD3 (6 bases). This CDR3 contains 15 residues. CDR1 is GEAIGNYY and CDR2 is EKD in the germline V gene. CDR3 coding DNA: TGTGCCGGTGACAGCGTGGGGGCTCACACCGATAAACTCATCTTT. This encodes CAGDSVGAHTDKLIF.